The entry below describes one T cell receptor (beta chain). The V end was cut by 2 bases, the J end by 7 bases, with 17 bases between. The CDR3 has 15 residues. Germline assignment: CDR1 SGHAT and CDR2 FQNNGV. TCRdb called the RT-PCR reads again in MiXCR, with one record for every CDR3 protein. The data hold more than 600,000 distinct CDR3 sequences, with 12% to 15% observed a single time. The material sequenced was memory CD4+ T cells from blood. The sequence was collected from a female donor in good health, serving as a healthy control. The chain is built from TRBV11-2 and TRBJ2-5; D is possibly TRBD2 (6 bases). In DNA form, the CDR3 reads TGTGCCAGCAGCTTACCCTATGGGGACTCAAGGACCCAGTACTTC. Protein: CASSLPYGDSRTQYF.